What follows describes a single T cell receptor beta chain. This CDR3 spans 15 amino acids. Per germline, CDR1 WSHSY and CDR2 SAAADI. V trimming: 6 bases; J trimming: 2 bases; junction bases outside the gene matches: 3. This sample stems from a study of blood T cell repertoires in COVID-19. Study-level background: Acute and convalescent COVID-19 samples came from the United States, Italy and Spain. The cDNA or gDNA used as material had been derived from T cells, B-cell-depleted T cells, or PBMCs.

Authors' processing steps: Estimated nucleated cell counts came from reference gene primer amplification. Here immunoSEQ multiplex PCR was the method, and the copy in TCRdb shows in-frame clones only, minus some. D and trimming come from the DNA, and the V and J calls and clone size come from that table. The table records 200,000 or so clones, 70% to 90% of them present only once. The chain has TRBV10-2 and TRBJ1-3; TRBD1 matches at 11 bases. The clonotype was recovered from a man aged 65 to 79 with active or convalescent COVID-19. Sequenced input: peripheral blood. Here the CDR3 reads CASSGQGAAGNTIYF. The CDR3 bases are TGCGCCAGCAGCGGACAGGGGGCAGCTGGAAACACCATATATTTT.